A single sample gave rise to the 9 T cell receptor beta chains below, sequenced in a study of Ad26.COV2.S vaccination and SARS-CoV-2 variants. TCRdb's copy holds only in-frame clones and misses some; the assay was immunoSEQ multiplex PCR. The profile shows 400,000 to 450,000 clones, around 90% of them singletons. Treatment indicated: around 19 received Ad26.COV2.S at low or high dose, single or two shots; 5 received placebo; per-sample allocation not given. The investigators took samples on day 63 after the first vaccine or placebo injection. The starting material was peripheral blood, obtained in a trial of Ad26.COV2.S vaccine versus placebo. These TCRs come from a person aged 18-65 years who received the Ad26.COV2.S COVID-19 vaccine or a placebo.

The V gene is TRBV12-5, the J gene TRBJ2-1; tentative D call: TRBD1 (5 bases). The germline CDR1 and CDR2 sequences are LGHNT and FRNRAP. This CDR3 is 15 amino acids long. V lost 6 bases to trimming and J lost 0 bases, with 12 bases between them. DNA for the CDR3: TGTGCTAGTGGATCAGGGTACGCCTCCTACAATGAGCAGTTCTTC. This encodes CASGSGYASYNEQFF.

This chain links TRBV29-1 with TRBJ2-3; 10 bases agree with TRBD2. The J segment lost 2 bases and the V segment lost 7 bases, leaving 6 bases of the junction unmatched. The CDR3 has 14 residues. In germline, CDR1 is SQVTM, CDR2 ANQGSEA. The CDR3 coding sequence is TGCAGCGCTGAGACTAGCGGGTTCACAGATACGCAGTATTTT. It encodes CSAETSGFTDTQYF.

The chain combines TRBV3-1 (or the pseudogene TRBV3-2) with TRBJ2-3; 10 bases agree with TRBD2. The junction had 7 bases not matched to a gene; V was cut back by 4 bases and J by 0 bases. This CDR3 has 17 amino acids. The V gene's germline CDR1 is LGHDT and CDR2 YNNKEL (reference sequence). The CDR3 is CASSPPTSGVSTDTQYF. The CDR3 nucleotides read TGTGCCAGCAGCCCTCCCACTAGCGGGGTTAGCACAGATACGCAGTATTTT.

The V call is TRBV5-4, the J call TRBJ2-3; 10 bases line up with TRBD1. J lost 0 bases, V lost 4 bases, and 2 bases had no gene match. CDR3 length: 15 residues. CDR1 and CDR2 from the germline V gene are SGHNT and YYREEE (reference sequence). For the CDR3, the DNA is TGTGCCAGCAGCCGACAGGGGGCTAGCACAGATACGCAGTATTTT. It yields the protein CASSRQGASTDTQYF. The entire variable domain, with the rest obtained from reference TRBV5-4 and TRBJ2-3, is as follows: ETGVTQSPTHLIKTRGQQVTLRCSSQSGHNTVSWYQQALGQGPQFIFQYYREEENGRGNFPPRFSGLQFPNYSSELNVNALELDDSALYLCASSRQGASTDTQYFGPGTRLTVL.

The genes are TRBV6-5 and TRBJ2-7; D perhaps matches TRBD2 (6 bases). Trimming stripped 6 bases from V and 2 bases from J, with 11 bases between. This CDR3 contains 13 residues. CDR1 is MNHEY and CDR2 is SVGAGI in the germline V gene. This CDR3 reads CASSRGTAYEQYF. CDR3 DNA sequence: TGTGCCAGCAGCCGCGGGACGGCCTACGAGCAGTACTTC.

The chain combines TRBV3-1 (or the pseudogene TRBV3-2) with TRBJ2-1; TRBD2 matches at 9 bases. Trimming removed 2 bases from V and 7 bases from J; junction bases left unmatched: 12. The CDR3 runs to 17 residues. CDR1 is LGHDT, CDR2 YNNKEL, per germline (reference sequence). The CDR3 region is CASSQTALAGVVNEQFF. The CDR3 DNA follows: TGTGCCAGCAGCCAAACCGCTTTAGCGGGAGTGGTTAATGAGCAGTTCTTC.

The CDR3 spells CASSPRPRNTEAFF. CDR3 DNA sequence: TGTGCCAGCAGTCCCCGACCAAGGAACACTGAAGCTTTCTTT. This chain uses TRBV28 with TRBJ1-1; D is unclear. Germline loops: CDR1 MDHEN, CDR2 SYDVKM. This CDR3 contains 14 residues. V was pared by 5 bases and J by 1 base, with 11 bases between.

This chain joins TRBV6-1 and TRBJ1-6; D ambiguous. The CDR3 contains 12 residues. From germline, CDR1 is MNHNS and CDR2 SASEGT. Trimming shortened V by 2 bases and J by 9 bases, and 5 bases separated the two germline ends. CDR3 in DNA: TGTGCCAGCAGTGAATTTGGTTCACCCCTCCACTTT. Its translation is CASSEFGSPLHF.

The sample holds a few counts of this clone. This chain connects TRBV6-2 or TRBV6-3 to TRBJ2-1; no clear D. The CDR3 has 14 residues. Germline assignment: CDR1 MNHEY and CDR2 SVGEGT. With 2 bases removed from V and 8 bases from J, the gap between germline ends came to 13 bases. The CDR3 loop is CASSYGGLGHEQFF. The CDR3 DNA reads TGTGCCAGCAGTTACGGTGGCCTAGGCCATGAGCAGTTCTTC.